This T cell receptor beta chain stems from a study of T cell responses to AZD1222 COVID-19 vaccine. Study-wide results and limits: Baseline seropositivity characterized only a handful of AZD1222 recipients. Repertoire sampling happened only post peak T cell response.

Notes on this clone: Its target is not known.

Repertoires were generated with immunoSEQ multiplex PCR, while TCRdb's copy carries only in-frame clones and drops some. The sample has approximately 110,000 clones; about 85% are singletons. Germline V CDR1 and CDR2: MNHNS, SASEGT. The CDR3 has 15 residues. With 1 base clipped from V and 3 bases from J, the junction kept 0 bases outside the gene matches. The sequence was collected from an adult who received the AZD1222 COVID-19 vaccine. The sample consisted of peripheral blood, taken 28 days after the second AZD1222 dose. This rearrangement joins TRBV6-1 to TRBJ2-2, with 9 bases aligning to TRBD1. The CDR3: CASSEGTGDTGELFF. CDR3 nucleotides: TGTGCCAGCAGTGAAGGGACAGGGGACACCGGGGAGCTGTTTTTT.